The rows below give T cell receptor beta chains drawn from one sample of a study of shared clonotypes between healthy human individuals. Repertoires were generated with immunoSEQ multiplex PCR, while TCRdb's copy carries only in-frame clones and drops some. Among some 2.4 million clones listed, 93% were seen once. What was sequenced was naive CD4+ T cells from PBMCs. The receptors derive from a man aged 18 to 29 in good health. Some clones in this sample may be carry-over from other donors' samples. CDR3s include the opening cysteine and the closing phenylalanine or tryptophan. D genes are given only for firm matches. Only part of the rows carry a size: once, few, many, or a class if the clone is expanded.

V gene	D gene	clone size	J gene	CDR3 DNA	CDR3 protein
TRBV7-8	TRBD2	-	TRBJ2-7	TGTGCCAGCAGCTTAGTTTTGCGGGGGGCGGGCGAGCAGTACTTC	CASSLVLRGAGEQYF
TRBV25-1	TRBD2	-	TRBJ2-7	TGTGCCAGCAGTGAATCCCTTAGCGGGAATTCCTACGAGCAGTACTTC	CASSESLSGNSYEQYF
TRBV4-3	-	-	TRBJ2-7	TGCGCCAGCAGCCAAAACAGGAGGAGCTCCTACGAGCAGTACTTC	CASSQNRRSSYEQYF
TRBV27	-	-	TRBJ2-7	TGTGCCAGCAGTGCCCGATCCTCTCCCTCATCCTACGAGCAGTACTTC	CASSARSSPSSYEQYF
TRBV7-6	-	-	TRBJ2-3	TGTGCCAGCAGCTTAGGGGTTCACACAGATACGCAGTATTTT	CASSLGVHTDTQYF
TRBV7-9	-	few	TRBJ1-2	TGTGCCAGCAGCTTAGAGGCCTATGGCTACACCTTC	CASSLEAYGYTF
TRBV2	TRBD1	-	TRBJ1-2	TGTGCCAGCAGTGGGGTTACAGGGGGAACTGGCTACACCTTC	CASSGVTGGTGYTF
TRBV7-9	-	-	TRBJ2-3	TGTGCCAGCAGCTTAGGACGGAGACCTAGCACAGATACGCAGTATTTT	CASSLGRRPSTDTQYF
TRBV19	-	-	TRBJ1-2	TGTGCCAGTAGTATAGAATCGTTGGGGGGCGCACGGTATGGCTACACCTTC	CASSIESLGGARYGYTF
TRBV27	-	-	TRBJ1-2	TGTGCCAGCAGTTTATCGAGCTGGCCCTGGGACTACACCTTC	CASSLSSWPWDYTF
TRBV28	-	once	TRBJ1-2	TGTGCCAGCAGTTTAAGACAGATAGCTAACTATGGCTACACCTTC	CASSLRQIANYGYTF
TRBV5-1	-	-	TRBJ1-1	TGCGCCAGCAGCTTGGGGCGCAGGGACCTGAACACTGAAGCTTTCTTT	CASSLGRRDLNTEAFF
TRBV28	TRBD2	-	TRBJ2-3	TGTGCCAGCAGTTCCCGGACTAGCGCAGATACGCAGTATTTT	CASSSRTSADTQYF
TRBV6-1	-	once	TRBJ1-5	TGTGCCAGCAGTGTTGTGGGCAGCAATCAGCCCCAGCATTTT	CASSVVGSNQPQHF
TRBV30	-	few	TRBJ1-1	TGTGCCTGGAGATGGACAGACTTGAACACTGAAGCTTTCTTT	CAWRWTDLNTEAFF
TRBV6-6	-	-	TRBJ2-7	TGTGCCAGCAGCGGGACACCCTCCGAGCAGTACTTC	CASSGTPSEQYF
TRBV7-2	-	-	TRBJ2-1	TGTGCCAGCAGCTTAGAGGGTCTAGGTGAGCAGTTCTTC	CASSLEGLGEQFF
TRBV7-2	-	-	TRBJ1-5	TGTGCCAGCAGCCCTCCGGGGACCGATCAGCCCCAGCATTTT	CASSPPGTDQPQHF
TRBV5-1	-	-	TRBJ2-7	TGCGCCAGCAGCTCCGGGGCCAATTCCTACGAGCAGTACTTC	CASSSGANSYEQYF
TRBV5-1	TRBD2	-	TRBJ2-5	TGCGCCAGCAGCAGCGGGACTAGCGGGAGTGAGACCCAGTACTTC	CASSSGTSGSETQYF
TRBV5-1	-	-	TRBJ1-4	TGCGCCAGCAGCTTGGAAGGGGGAAGGGAAAAACTGTTTTTT	CASSLEGGREKLFF
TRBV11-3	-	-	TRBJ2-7	TGTGCCAGCAGTAGGGGGGGGTACGAGCAGTACTTC	CASSRGGYEQYF
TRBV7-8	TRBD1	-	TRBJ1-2	TGTGCCAGCAGCCTAGCGGGACAGAGTCACTATGGCTACACCTTC	CASSLAGQSHYGYTF
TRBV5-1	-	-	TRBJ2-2	TGCGCCAGCAGCTTGGTTCTAGCGATGAACACCGGGGAGCTGTTTTTT	CASSLVLAMNTGELFF
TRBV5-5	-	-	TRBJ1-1	TGTGCCAGCAGCCCTAGTTGGGCCTTGAACACTGAAGCTTTCTTT	CASSPSWALNTEAFF
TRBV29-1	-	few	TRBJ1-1	TGCAGCGTTTTCAGACGAAACACTGAAGCTTTCTTT	CSVFRRNTEAFF
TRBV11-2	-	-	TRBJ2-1	TGTGCCAGCAGCTTAGATCGAGGTGAGCAGTTCTTC	CASSLDRGEQFF
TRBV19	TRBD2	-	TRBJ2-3	TGTGCCAGTACCCAACTAGCGGGAAGCGCAGATACGCAGTATTTT	CASTQLAGSADTQYF
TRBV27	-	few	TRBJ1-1	TGTGCCAGCAGTTTATCGGCCGGGCGGATTAAAGCTTTCTTT	CASSLSAGRIKAFF
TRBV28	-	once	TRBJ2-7	TGTGCCAGCAGTTTAGGGCGATACGAGCAGTACTTC	CASSLGRYEQYF
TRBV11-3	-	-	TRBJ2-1	TGTGCCAGCAGCTTGGGGGCTAACAATGAGCAGTTCTTC	CASSLGANNEQFF
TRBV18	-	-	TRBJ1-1	TGTGCCAGCTCACCCTACTTGGGATTGCTTATGGGGAACACTGAAGCTTTCTTT	CASSPYLGLLMGNTEAFF
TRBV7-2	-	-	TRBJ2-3	TGTGCCAGCAGCTTGGAGACATACTACACAGATACGCAGTATTTT	CASSLETYYTDTQYF
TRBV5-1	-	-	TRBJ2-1	TGCGCCAGCAGTTGGCGCTCCTACAATGAGCAGTTCTTC	CASSWRSYNEQFF
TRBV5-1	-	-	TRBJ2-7	TGCGCCAGCAGCCCTACCCGACATTCCCTCTACGAGCAGTACTTC	CASSPTRHSLYEQYF
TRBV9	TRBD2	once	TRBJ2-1	TGTGCCAGCAGCGTAGTGGGCGGGAGGTCCTACAATGAGCAGTTCTTC	CASSVVGGRSYNEQFF
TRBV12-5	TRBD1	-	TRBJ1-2	TGTGCTAGTGGTTTGGGACAGGGAGCTTATGGCTACACCTTC	CASGLGQGAYGYTF
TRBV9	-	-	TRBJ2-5	TGTGCCAGCAGCCTGGGGTGGGCTGCCCAAGAGACCCAGTACTTC	CASSLGWAAQETQYF
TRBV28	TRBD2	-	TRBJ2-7	TGTGCCACCACCCTATCTAGCGGGAACTACCCCCCCTACGAGCAGTACTTC	CATTLSSGNYPPYEQYF
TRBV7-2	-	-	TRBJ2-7	TGTGCCAGCAGACCTGGGGGCTTGAACGAGCAGTACTTC	CASRPGGLNEQYF
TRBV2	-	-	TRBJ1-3	TGTGCCAGCAACCAACTTGGGGAAGGAAACACCATATATTTT	CASNQLGEGNTIYF
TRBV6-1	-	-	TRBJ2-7	TGTGCCAGCAGTGAAGCGTACAGGGATCTGTACTTC	CASSEAYRDLYF
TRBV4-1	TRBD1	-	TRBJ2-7	TGCGCCAGCAGCCATCTCCTCGGGGACAGAGGGTACGAGCAGTACTTC	CASSHLLGDRGYEQYF
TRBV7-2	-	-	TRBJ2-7	TGTGCCAGCAGCCCTCAACCAGGGGCCGGGCAGTACTTC	CASSPQPGAGQYF
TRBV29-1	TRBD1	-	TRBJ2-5	TGCAGCGTTTCACTTTCGATGACAGGGCAAGAGACCCAGTACTTC	CSVSLSMTGQETQYF
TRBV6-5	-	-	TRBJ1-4	TGTGCCAGCAGACAGGGTGGTGAAAAACTGTTTTTT	CASRQGGEKLFF
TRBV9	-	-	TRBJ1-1	TGTGCCAGCAGCCCCCCAGGGACAAGGAACACTGAAGCTTTCTTT	CASSPPGTRNTEAFF
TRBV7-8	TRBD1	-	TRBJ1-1	TGTGCCAGCAGCTACCCCCGGGGACAGGGTCCCACTGAAGCTTTCTTT	CASSYPRGQGPTEAFF
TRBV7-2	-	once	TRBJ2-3	TGTGCCAGCAGCTTATCAGCCCAGGGGGATACGCAGTATTTT	CASSLSAQGDTQYF
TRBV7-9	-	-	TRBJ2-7	TGTGCCAGCAGCCAAGGAACGGCCGAGCCCTACGAGCAGTACTTC	CASSQGTAEPYEQYF
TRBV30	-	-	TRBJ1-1	TGTGCCTGGAGTAAGGGGGTCACTGAAGCTTTCTTT	CAWSKGVTEAFF
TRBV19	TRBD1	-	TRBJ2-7	TGTGCCAGTAGTATTCTGCCGGGACAGGGGTCCTACGAGCAGTACTTC	CASSILPGQGSYEQYF
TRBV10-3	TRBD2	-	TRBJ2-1	TGTGCCATCAGAGGTCTAGCGGACCGGGGTGAGCAGTTCTTC	CAIRGLADRGEQFF